This is a list of T cell receptor beta chains from one sample in a study of OX40 agonist ivuxolimab in advanced cancers. Libraries were prepared by immunoSEQ multiplex PCR; TCRdb keeps only in-frame clonotypes and omits some of them. The repertoire holds 30,000 to 40,000 clones, with 89% as singletons. The specimen was CD4+ or CD8+ T cells sorted from blood, collected in a trial of the OX40 agonist ivuxolimab. These receptors were obtained from an adult with an advanced solid tumor such as melanoma, head and neck, liver or kidney cancer. CDR3s include the opening cysteine and the closing phenylalanine or tryptophan. A D gene is named only where the DNA matches it firmly. Expanded clones get a size class; other rows say once, few or many, or leave the size out.

-,TRBJ2-7,TRBV9,-,CASSGEGGRGEQYF,TGTGCCAGCAGCGGAGAGGGAGGAAGGGGGGAGCAGTACTTC
few,TRBJ1-1,TRBV6-4,-,CASSEGGTEAFF,TGTGCCAGCAGTGAGGGTGGTACTGAAGCTTTCTTT
-,TRBJ2-5,TRBV11-2,TRBD2,CASSLVTSGQETQYF,TGTGCCAGCAGCTTAGTAACTAGCGGCCAAGAGACCCAGTACTTC
-,TRBJ2-1,TRBV19,TRBD2,CASSIGSGEYNEQFF,TGTGCCAGTAGTATAGGGAGCGGGGAGTACAATGAGCAGTTCTTC
-,TRBJ2-5,TRBV5-1,TRBD2,CASSLAGAGGPQETQYF,TGCGCCAGCAGCTTGGCCGGGGCGGGAGGGCCCCAAGAGACCCAGTACTTC
-,TRBJ2-3,TRBV9,-,CASSVGGSTDTQYF,TGTGCCAGCAGCGTGGGTGGCAGCACAGATACGCAGTATTTT
-,TRBJ1-2,TRBV27,-,CASSLSDSLYGYTF,TGTGCCAGCAGTTTATCCGACAGCCTCTATGGCTACACCTTC
-,TRBJ2-7,TRBV4-1,-,CASSQLDPSSYEQYF,TGCGCCAGCAGCCAACTAGACCCGAGCTCCTACGAGCAGTACTTC
few,TRBJ2-7,TRBV5-4,TRBD1,CASRSGTGGSEQYF,TGTGCCAGCAGGTCCGGGACAGGGGGTTCCGAGCAGTACTTC
once,TRBJ2-6,TRBV19,-,CASSETGSGANVLTF,TGTGCCAGTAGTGAGACTGGCTCCGGGGCCAACGTCCTGACTTTC
few,TRBJ2-7,TRBV7-6,-,CASIGQSSYEQYF,TGTGCCAGCATAGGACAGAGCTCCTACGAGCAGTACTTC
-,TRBJ2-5,TRBV7-9,-,CASSLGPETQYF,TGTGCCAGCAGCTTGGGGCCAGAGACCCAGTACTTC
-,TRBJ1-1,TRBV6-5,-,CASSWQANTEAFF,TGTGCCAGCAGTTGGCAGGCGAACACTGAAGCTTTCTTT
few,TRBJ1-1,TRBV27,-,CASSSVTEAFF,TGTGCCAGCTCGTCGGTGACTGAAGCTTTCTTT
-,TRBJ2-3,TRBV6-6,-,CASSYGRGWSDTQYF,TGTGCCAGCAGTTACGGGCGGGGTTGGTCAGATACGCAGTATTTT
-,TRBJ2-2,TRBV4-1,-,CASSQIGTGELFF,TGCGCCAGCAGCCAAATCGGGACCGGGGAGCTGTTTTTT
-,TRBJ2-5,TRBV29-1,-,CSVAAPGEETQYF,TGCAGCGTTGCCGCCCCCGGGGAAGAGACCCAGTACTTC
-,TRBJ2-2,TRBV7-2,-,CASSAGRQITGELFF,TGTGCCAGCAGCGCAGGTCGGCAGATCACCGGGGAGCTGTTTTTT
-,TRBJ2-1,TRBV6-4,-,CASSETGYNEQFF,TGTGCCAGCAGTGAGACAGGCTACAATGAGCAGTTCTTC
-,TRBJ2-2,TRBV2,TRBD2,CASSLRLAGDGELFF,TGTGCCAGCAGTCTTCGACTAGCGGGGGACGGGGAGCTGTTTTTT
-,TRBJ2-7,TRBV29-1,-,CSVERGGEQYF,TGCAGCGTGGAAAGGGGTGGGGAGCAGTACTTC
-,TRBJ2-7,TRBV4-1,-,CASSQARQREQYF,TGCGCCAGCAGCCAGGCCAGACAGAGGGAGCAGTACTTC
few,TRBJ2-3,TRBV7-9,TRBD1,CASSPIYRGEGVDTQYF,TGTGCCAGCAGCCCTATTTACAGGGGGGAAGGGGTAGATACGCAGTATTTT
-,TRBJ2-5,TRBV28,-,CASQQVRETQYF,TGTGCCAGTCAACAGGTTCGGGAGACCCAGTACTTC
few,TRBJ2-3,TRBV6-5,-,CASTGAGDTQYF,TGTGCCAGCACCGGGGCGGGAGATACGCAGTATTTT
-,TRBJ2-1,TRBV18,-,CASSPFPISPHEQFF,TGTGCCAGCTCACCTTTTCCGATTTCTCCCCATGAGCAGTTCTTC
-,TRBJ2-3,TRBV29-1,-,CSVEMPVSGDTQYF,TGCAGCGTTGAGATGCCAGTCAGCGGGGATACGCAGTATTTT
once,TRBJ1-2,TRBV19,-,CASSMQAYPYGYTF,TGTGCCAGTAGTATGCAGGCTTACCCATATGGCTACACCTTC